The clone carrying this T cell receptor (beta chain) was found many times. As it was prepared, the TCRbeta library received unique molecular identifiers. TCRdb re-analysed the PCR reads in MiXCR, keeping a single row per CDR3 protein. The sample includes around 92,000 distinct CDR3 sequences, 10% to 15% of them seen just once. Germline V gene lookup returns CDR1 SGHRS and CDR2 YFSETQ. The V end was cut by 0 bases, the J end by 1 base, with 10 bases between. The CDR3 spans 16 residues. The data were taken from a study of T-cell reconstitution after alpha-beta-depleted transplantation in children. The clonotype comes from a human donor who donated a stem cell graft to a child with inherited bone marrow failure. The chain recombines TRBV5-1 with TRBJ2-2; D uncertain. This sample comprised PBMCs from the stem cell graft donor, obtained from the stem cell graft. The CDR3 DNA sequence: TGCGCCAGCAGCTTGGGGCAGCCACTGAACACCGGGGAGCTGTTTTTT. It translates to CASSLGQPLNTGELFF.